A selection of T cell receptor beta chains follows, all from one sample in a study of response to subunit inactivated influenza vaccine. TCRdb called the RT-PCR reads again in MiXCR, with one record for every CDR3 protein. The sample records approximately 500,000 distinct CDR3 sequences, roughly 15% being singletons. The material sequenced was PBMCs from blood, taken approximately 12 days after vaccination. The receptor set was obtained from a man in his forties or fifties who received an inactivated influenza vaccine. Both conserved end residues are part of each CDR3. A D gene is named only where the DNA matches it firmly. The listing skips clone size in some rows; elsewhere it reads once, few, many or a size class.

d_call: -
j_call: TRBJ2-7
v_call: TRBV19
clone_size: few
cdr3_nt: TGTGCCAGTAGTCGCCGGGACAACATCTACGAGCAGTACTTC
cdr3_aa: CASSRRDNIYEQYF

d_call: -
j_call: TRBJ1-2
v_call: TRBV4-1
clone_size: few
cdr3_nt: TGCGCCAGCAGCCAAGAGGCAGGAATCGGCTACACCTTC
cdr3_aa: CASSQEAGIGYTF

d_call: -
j_call: TRBJ1-6
v_call: TRBV20-1
clone_size: -
cdr3_nt: TGCAGTGCTAGAGATGTGACGGCGAATTCACCCCTCCACTTT
cdr3_aa: CSARDVTANSPLHF

d_call: -
j_call: TRBJ2-3
v_call: TRBV4-3
clone_size: -
cdr3_nt: TGCGCCAGCAGCCGAGCCCCAGATACGCAGTATTTT
cdr3_aa: CASSRAPDTQYF

d_call: -
j_call: TRBJ2-7
v_call: TRBV6-2/TRBV6-3
clone_size: -
cdr3_nt: TGTGCCAGCAGTTACCCGGATTCGGGGTCTTTGTACGAGCAGTACTTC
cdr3_aa: CASSYPDSGSLYEQYF

d_call: TRBD1
j_call: TRBJ2-2
v_call: TRBV28
clone_size: few
cdr3_nt: TGTGCCAGCAGTTTCGGGGGGACAGGGGTCGGGGAGCTGTTTTTT
cdr3_aa: CASSFGGTGVGELFF

d_call: -
j_call: TRBJ1-1
v_call: TRBV10-3
clone_size: -
cdr3_nt: TGTGCCATCAGCATTTCGAACACTGAAGCTTTCTTT
cdr3_aa: CAISISNTEAFF

d_call: -
j_call: TRBJ2-1
v_call: TRBV5-6
clone_size: few
cdr3_nt: TGTGCCAGCAGCTTGGGACAGCGCTCCTACAATGAGCAGTTCTTC
cdr3_aa: CASSLGQRSYNEQFF

d_call: -
j_call: TRBJ2-7
v_call: TRBV7-9
clone_size: few
cdr3_nt: TGTGCCAGCAGCCCTGACAGCACCAACTACGAGCAGTACTTC
cdr3_aa: CASSPDSTNYEQYF

d_call: -
j_call: TRBJ2-1
v_call: TRBV5-1
clone_size: few
cdr3_nt: TGCGCCAGCAGCTTGTCTGGGCCCAAAGAAAATGAGCAGTTCTTC
cdr3_aa: CASSLSGPKENEQFF

d_call: -
j_call: TRBJ2-1
v_call: TRBV6-4
clone_size: few
cdr3_nt: TGTGCCAGCAGTATACGTGAGGCATCCTACAATGAGCAGTTCTTC
cdr3_aa: CASSIREASYNEQFF

d_call: TRBD2
j_call: TRBJ2-1
v_call: TRBV20-1
clone_size: few
cdr3_nt: TGCAGTGCTAGAGAGGAGGCGGGAGAGGGTAATGAGCAGTTCTTC
cdr3_aa: CSAREEAGEGNEQFF

d_call: TRBD2
j_call: TRBJ2-1
v_call: TRBV7-6
clone_size: -
cdr3_nt: TGTGCCAGCAGCGAGCGGGGGGCCTACAATGAGCAGTTCTTC
cdr3_aa: CASSERGAYNEQFF

d_call: -
j_call: TRBJ2-2
v_call: TRBV15
clone_size: many
cdr3_nt: TGTGCCACCAAAAGAGGGATGAACACCGGGGAGCTGTTTTTT
cdr3_aa: CATKRGMNTGELFF

d_call: -
j_call: TRBJ2-7
v_call: TRBV7-9
clone_size: -
cdr3_nt: TGTGCCAGCAGCCCCCTCCTCGCGAGGGAGCAGTACTTC
cdr3_aa: CASSPLLAREQYF

d_call: -
j_call: TRBJ2-1
v_call: TRBV11-1
clone_size: -
cdr3_nt: TGTGCCAGCAGCTTCCCCACTACGGGGGAGGAGGATTACAATGAGCAGTTCTTC
cdr3_aa: CASSFPTTGEEDYNEQFF

d_call: -
j_call: TRBJ2-7
v_call: TRBV5-6
clone_size: few
cdr3_nt: TGTGCCAGCAGCTTGGACAACCCAAGCGAGCAGTACTTC
cdr3_aa: CASSLDNPSEQYF

d_call: TRBD2
j_call: TRBJ2-3
v_call: TRBV9
clone_size: -
cdr3_nt: TGTGCCAGCAGCGTTAGCGGGGGGCACGACACAGATACGCAGTATTTT
cdr3_aa: CASSVSGGHDTDTQYF

d_call: -
j_call: TRBJ2-5
v_call: TRBV27
clone_size: few
cdr3_nt: TGTGCCAGCAGTTTATTCCGGGGCTCGGAGACCCAGTACTTC
cdr3_aa: CASSLFRGSETQYF

d_call: TRBD2
j_call: TRBJ2-3
v_call: TRBV25-1
clone_size: -
cdr3_nt: TGTGCCAGCAGTGAATCTAGCGGGGCACTAATGAGGCAGTATTTT
cdr3_aa: CASSESSGALMRQYF

d_call: -
j_call: TRBJ2-3
v_call: TRBV9
clone_size: few
cdr3_nt: TGTGCCAGCAGCGCGCCGGGCACAGATACGCAGTATTTT
cdr3_aa: CASSAPGTDTQYF

d_call: TRBD2
j_call: TRBJ2-1
v_call: TRBV6-2/TRBV6-3
clone_size: -
cdr3_nt: TGTGCCAGCACCCTAGAGGGGGCGGGGGGGAGGAATGAGCAGTTCTTC
cdr3_aa: CASTLEGAGGRNEQFF

d_call: -
j_call: TRBJ2-3
v_call: TRBV28
clone_size: few
cdr3_nt: TGTGCCAGCAGTTTCACCCAGCAGCCCACAGATACGCAGTATTTT
cdr3_aa: CASSFTQQPTDTQYF

d_call: TRBD1
j_call: TRBJ2-1
v_call: TRBV13
clone_size: -
cdr3_nt: TGTGCCAGCAGCGAGAGCGTGGGACAGGGCCTGTTCTTC
cdr3_aa: CASSESVGQGLFF

d_call: -
j_call: TRBJ2-6
v_call: TRBV24-1
clone_size: few
cdr3_nt: TGTGCCACCAGTGGCCGCTCTGGGGCCAACGTCCTGACTTTC
cdr3_aa: CATSGRSGANVLTF

d_call: -
j_call: TRBJ1-4
v_call: TRBV12-3/TRBV12-4
clone_size: -
cdr3_nt: TGTGCCAGCAGTTTAAGTCCAACTAATGAAAAACTGTTTTTT
cdr3_aa: CASSLSPTNEKLFF

d_call: TRBD1
j_call: TRBJ1-1
v_call: TRBV12-3/TRBV12-4
clone_size: few
cdr3_nt: TGTGCCAGCAGAAGAACAGGGGTATGGCACACTGAAGCTTTCTTT
cdr3_aa: CASRRTGVWHTEAFF

d_call: -
j_call: TRBJ2-2
v_call: TRBV6-2/TRBV6-3
clone_size: -
cdr3_nt: TGTGCCAGCATACAAAACAGGTTCGCCGGGGAGCTGTTTTTT
cdr3_aa: CASIQNRFAGELFF

d_call: -
j_call: TRBJ2-3
v_call: TRBV24-1
clone_size: -
cdr3_nt: TGTGCCACCAGCCGACCCCCTCCCCCGGGGAGACTTTATACAGATACGCAGTATTTT
cdr3_aa: CATSRPPPPGRLYTDTQYF

d_call: -
j_call: TRBJ2-1
v_call: TRBV12-3/TRBV12-4
clone_size: many
cdr3_nt: TGTGCCAGCAGTTTCCACAGCTCCTACAATGAGCAGTTCTTC
cdr3_aa: CASSFHSSYNEQFF

d_call: TRBD1
j_call: TRBJ1-6
v_call: TRBV19
clone_size: -
cdr3_nt: TGTGCCAGTAGTTCCGACAGGGTGAATTCACCCCTCCACTTT
cdr3_aa: CASSSDRVNSPLHF

d_call: -
j_call: TRBJ1-1
v_call: TRBV12-3/TRBV12-4
clone_size: many
cdr3_nt: TGTGCCAGCAGTTTAGGGACGGGCGACACTGAAGCTTTCTTT
cdr3_aa: CASSLGTGDTEAFF

d_call: TRBD2
j_call: TRBJ2-3
v_call: TRBV5-1
clone_size: -
cdr3_nt: TGCGCCAGCACCGAGGGAGGGTCCCCAGATACGCAGTATTTT
cdr3_aa: CASTEGGSPDTQYF

d_call: -
j_call: TRBJ1-1
v_call: TRBV15
clone_size: -
cdr3_nt: TGTGCCACCAGCAGAGATTACAGTATGAACACTGAAGCTTTCTTT
cdr3_aa: CATSRDYSMNTEAFF

d_call: -
j_call: TRBJ2-2
v_call: TRBV5-1
clone_size: many
cdr3_nt: TGCGCCAGCAGCTTGGCCGGTGATGTGGCTTGGGGGCTGTTTTTT
cdr3_aa: CASSLAGDVAWGLFF

d_call: TRBD2
j_call: TRBJ2-3
v_call: TRBV20-1
clone_size: -
cdr3_nt: TGCAGTGCCGGAACTAGCGGGGTATCTAGCACAGATACGCAGTATTTT
cdr3_aa: CSAGTSGVSSTDTQYF

d_call: TRBD2
j_call: TRBJ2-3
v_call: TRBV20-1
clone_size: -
cdr3_nt: TGCAGTGCTAGAGATGGCACTAGCGGGAGATCAGATACGCAGTATTTT
cdr3_aa: CSARDGTSGRSDTQYF

d_call: -
j_call: TRBJ1-2
v_call: TRBV27
clone_size: few
cdr3_nt: TGTGCCAGCAGTTTTCTTCGAGGGGATGGCTACACCTTC
cdr3_aa: CASSFLRGDGYTF

d_call: -
j_call: TRBJ1-2
v_call: TRBV3-1
clone_size: -
cdr3_nt: TGTGCCAGCAGCCAAGAACGTGGGTATGGCTACACCTTC
cdr3_aa: CASSQERGYGYTF

d_call: TRBD1
j_call: TRBJ2-6
v_call: TRBV12-3/TRBV12-4
clone_size: few
cdr3_nt: TGTGCCAGCAGTCGGGACAGACTCTCTGGGGCCAACGTCCTGACTTTC
cdr3_aa: CASSRDRLSGANVLTF

d_call: TRBD1
j_call: TRBJ2-1
v_call: TRBV9
clone_size: few
cdr3_nt: TGTGCCAGCAGCCCCGACAGGGGTGTGCTAGAAGAGCAGTTCTTC
cdr3_aa: CASSPDRGVLEEQFF

d_call: -
j_call: TRBJ2-1
v_call: TRBV15
clone_size: -
cdr3_nt: TGTGCCACCAGCAGAGACAGCAACTACAATGAGCAGTTCTTC
cdr3_aa: CATSRDSNYNEQFF

d_call: -
j_call: TRBJ2-6
v_call: TRBV4-2
clone_size: -
cdr3_nt: TGTGCCAGCAGCCGCAACACGGGGGGCCCGAATGTGGGGGCCAACGTCCTGACTTTC
cdr3_aa: CASSRNTGGPNVGANVLTF

d_call: TRBD1
j_call: TRBJ1-2
v_call: TRBV20-1
clone_size: few
cdr3_nt: TGCAGTGCTAGAGATCGGGACAGTTTCTTTAACTATGGCTACACCTTC
cdr3_aa: CSARDRDSFFNYGYTF

d_call: -
j_call: TRBJ2-3
v_call: TRBV7-9
clone_size: few
cdr3_nt: TGTGCCAGCAGCTTAGTAGTGGTGGACACAGATACGCAGTATTTT
cdr3_aa: CASSLVVVDTDTQYF

d_call: -
j_call: TRBJ1-1
v_call: TRBV5-5
clone_size: -
cdr3_nt: TGTGCCAGCAGCTTTCGGAAGGTCACTGAAGCTTTCTTT
cdr3_aa: CASSFRKVTEAFF

d_call: TRBD2
j_call: TRBJ2-7
v_call: TRBV12-3/TRBV12-4
clone_size: -
cdr3_nt: TGTGCCAGCACCCTAAGCGGGGGGGTTTCCTACGAGCAGTACTTC
cdr3_aa: CASTLSGGVSYEQYF

d_call: TRBD1
j_call: TRBJ2-3
v_call: TRBV5-1
clone_size: few
cdr3_nt: TGCGCCAGCAGCTTAGGTTGGACAGGGAAAACAGATACGCAGTATTTT
cdr3_aa: CASSLGWTGKTDTQYF

d_call: TRBD2
j_call: TRBJ2-1
v_call: TRBV7-8
clone_size: few
cdr3_nt: TGTGCCAGCACTCAACTAGCGGGAGTCAGGGAGCAGTTCTTC
cdr3_aa: CASTQLAGVREQFF

d_call: TRBD2
j_call: TRBJ2-2
v_call: TRBV12-3/TRBV12-4
clone_size: few
cdr3_nt: TGTGCCAGCGGCTCGTCTAGCGGGGGGGAGCTGTTTTTT
cdr3_aa: CASGSSSGGELFF

d_call: -
j_call: TRBJ2-7
v_call: TRBV3-1
clone_size: many
cdr3_nt: TGTGCCAGCAGCCGTCTGGCCAGCTCCTACGAGCAGTACTTC
cdr3_aa: CASSRLASSYEQYF

d_call: -
j_call: TRBJ2-6
v_call: TRBV9
clone_size: -
cdr3_nt: TGTGCCAGCAGCGTAGAGACGTTTGGGGGAAGGGCTGGGGCCAACGTCCTGACTTTC
cdr3_aa: CASSVETFGGRAGANVLTF

d_call: -
j_call: TRBJ1-6
v_call: TRBV2
clone_size: -
cdr3_nt: TGTGCCAGCAGTGCCCAGAATAATTCACCCCTCCACTTT
cdr3_aa: CASSAQNNSPLHF

d_call: -
j_call: TRBJ2-2
v_call: TRBV12-3/TRBV12-4
clone_size: -
cdr3_nt: TGTGCCAGCAGTTTTGGAAAGACCGGGGAGCTGTTTTTT
cdr3_aa: CASSFGKTGELFF

d_call: -
j_call: TRBJ2-6
v_call: TRBV15
clone_size: -
cdr3_nt: TGTGCCACCCTCTCTGGGGCCAACGTCCTGACTTTC
cdr3_aa: CATLSGANVLTF

d_call: TRBD1
j_call: TRBJ2-1
v_call: TRBV24-1
clone_size: -
cdr3_nt: TGTGCCACCAGTGAACACGACAGGGGCTCCTACAATGAGCAGTTCTTC
cdr3_aa: CATSEHDRGSYNEQFF

d_call: -
j_call: TRBJ2-2
v_call: TRBV6-1
clone_size: few
cdr3_nt: TGTGCCAGCAGTAATAAGGGCTTCGCCGGGGAGCTGTTTTTT
cdr3_aa: CASSNKGFAGELFF

d_call: -
j_call: TRBJ1-6
v_call: TRBV12-3/TRBV12-4
clone_size: few
cdr3_nt: TGTGCCAGCAGTCTCCAGGGGTTGGTTCGTTATAATTCACCCCTCCACTTT
cdr3_aa: CASSLQGLVRYNSPLHF

d_call: TRBD2
j_call: TRBJ2-3
v_call: TRBV28
clone_size: -
cdr3_nt: TGTGCCAGCAGTGAAATTGGGACTAGCGGAAGAAGTAGCACAGATACGCAGTATTTT
cdr3_aa: CASSEIGTSGRSSTDTQYF

d_call: TRBD2
j_call: TRBJ2-5
v_call: TRBV7-9
clone_size: few
cdr3_nt: TGTGCCAGCAGCCCCCCTAGCGGGAGGAGGGAGACCCAGTACTTC
cdr3_aa: CASSPPSGRRETQYF